This TCR beta chain came from a study of blood T cell repertoires in COVID-19. Study summary: T cells, B-cell-depleted T cells, or PBMCs supplied cDNA or gDNA.

Trimming pared 4 bases from V and 3 bases from J, leaving 3 bases between. Per germline, CDR1 SQVTM and CDR2 ANQGSEA. This CDR3 region has 10 residues. The participants were between about 18 and 89 years old and came from some 23 US areas. Clinical history reported by participants formed the basis on which cohorts were assigned. All recovered Cohort 3 donors got two negative PCRs, got clearance, or saw symptom resolution. Sequencing used immunoSEQ multiplex PCR; TCRdb keeps in-frame clones, though not all of them. The sample lists about 360,000 clones, more than 75% seen once, with 1% to 1.5% in the top ten.

The TCR originated in a man younger than 40 who had recovered from COVID-19. V is TRBV29-1 and J is TRBJ1-1; no definite D call. Sequencing input: PBMCs or T cells enriched from blood (not recorded which). Written as DNA, the CDR3 is TGCAGCGTTGCAGACACTGAAGCTTTCTTT. Its protein product is CSVADTEAFF.